This T cell receptor beta chain originates from a study of T cell responses to AZD1222 COVID-19 vaccine. Regarding the study as a whole: The study identified only five to seven AZD1222 recipients as seropositive at baseline. Across the whole spike, CD4 TCRs peaked at regions 160-218 and 743-854. Rises in breadth and depth of Spike-specific TCRs came after two AZD1222 doses.

This CDR3 is 13 amino acids long. Germline lookup yields CDR1 LNHDA and CDR2 SQIVND (reference sequence). Between the trimmed V and J ends, which lost 5 bases and 4 bases, there was a span of 12 bases. Sequencing was performed with immunoSEQ multiplex PCR; in TCRdb, only in-frame clones are kept and a portion is missing. Of 130,000 to 150,000 clones in the sample, 90% to 95% are singletons; the top ten hold roughly an eighth. Comments on this clone: Its matching antigen is unknown.

The sample here was peripheral blood, taken after recovery from COVID-19. The clonotype comes from an adult who had recovered from COVID-19. The chain links TRBV19 to TRBJ2-7; the D is unclear. The CDR3 spells CASSAEYGYEQYF. CDR3 DNA sequence: TGTGCCAGTAGTGCGGAATATGGATACGAGCAGTACTTC.